These 5 T cell receptor beta chains share one sample of origin, sequenced in a study of Ad26.COV2.S vaccination and SARS-CoV-2 variants. TCRdb's copy holds only in-frame clones and misses some; the assay was immunoSEQ multiplex PCR. The sample lists 440,000 or so clones, around 91% occurring once. The treatment is: 15 to 20 received Ad26.COV2.S at low or high dose, single or two shots; roughly five received placebo; per-sample allocation not given. Specimens were obtained on day 63 following the first vaccine or placebo injection. The specimen comprised peripheral blood, sampled in a trial of Ad26.COV2.S vaccine versus placebo. These TCRs come from a person between 18 and 65 years old who received the Ad26.COV2.S COVID-19 vaccine or a placebo.

The chain has TRBV18 and TRBJ2-3; TRBD1 might be the D (6 bases). The CDR3 has 13 amino acids. In germline, CDR1 is KGHSH, CDR2 LQKENI. The ends were cut back, 2 bases at V and 5 bases at J, with 8 bases in the middle. The CDR3 DNA reads as TGTGCCAGCTCACCAGAGGGGGTAGATACGCAGTATTTT. The encoded protein is CASSPEGVDTQYF.

DNA for the CDR3: TGCGCCAGCAGCCAAGAGGGGGGAAAGGGGAAATTTGCTAGCTACGAGCAGTACTTC. Amino acids: CASSQEGGKGKFASYEQYF. The chain employs TRBV4-1 and TRBJ2-7, with D possibly TRBD2 on 6 matching bases. The CDR3 has 19 amino acids. Germline-derived CDR1 and CDR2 are MGHRA and YSYEKL. The ends were cut back, 0 bases at V and 3 bases at J, with 24 bases in the middle.

The table lists this clone with a count of one. The chain has TRBV9 and TRBJ2-7; TRBD2 matches at 8 bases. The V and J ends lost 4 bases and 1 base, in that order; junction bases with no gene match: 7. This CDR3 has 15 residues. CDR1 and CDR2 from the germline V gene are SGDLS and YYNGEE. CDR3 amino acids: CASSSSGSASYEQYF. The CDR3 DNA follows: TGTGCCAGCAGCTCGAGCGGGAGTGCTTCCTACGAGCAGTACTTC.

This chain links TRBV16 with TRBJ2-3; D is perhaps TRBD1 or TRBD2 (6 bases each). The CDR3 is 16 amino acids. Per the germline V gene, CDR1 is KGHSY and CDR2 is FQNENV. V lost 7 bases, J lost 3 bases, and 20 bases lay in between. Here the CDR3 reads CASTLGGGRRTDTQYF. CDR3 coding DNA: TGTGCCAGCACCCTAGGAGGGGGAAGGAGGACAGATACGCAGTATTTT.

The rearrangement uses TRBV5-1 and TRBJ2-1; TRBD1 aligns across 7 bases. CDR3 length equals 13 residues. Germline V lookup: CDR1 SGHRS, CDR2 YFSETQ. V lost 5 bases to trimming and J lost 4 bases; unmatched junction nucleotides: 3. CDR3 in DNA: TGCGCCAGCAGTAGGGACAGATACAATGAGCAGTTCTTC. It codes for CASSRDRYNEQFF.